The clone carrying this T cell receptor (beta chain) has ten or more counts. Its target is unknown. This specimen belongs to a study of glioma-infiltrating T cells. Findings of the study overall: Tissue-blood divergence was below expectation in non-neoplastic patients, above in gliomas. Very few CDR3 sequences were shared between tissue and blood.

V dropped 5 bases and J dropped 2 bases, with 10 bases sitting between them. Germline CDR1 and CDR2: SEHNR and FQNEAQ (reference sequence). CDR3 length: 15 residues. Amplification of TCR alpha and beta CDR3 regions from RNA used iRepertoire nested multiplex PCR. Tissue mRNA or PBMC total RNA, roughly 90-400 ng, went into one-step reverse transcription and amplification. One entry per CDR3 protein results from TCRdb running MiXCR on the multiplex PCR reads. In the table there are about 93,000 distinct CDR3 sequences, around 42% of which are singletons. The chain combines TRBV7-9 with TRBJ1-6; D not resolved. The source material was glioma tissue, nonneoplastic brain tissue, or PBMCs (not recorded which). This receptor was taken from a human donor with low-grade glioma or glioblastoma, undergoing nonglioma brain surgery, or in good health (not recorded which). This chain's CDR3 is CASSRAEAYNSPLHF. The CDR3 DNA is TGTGCCAGCAGCCGGGCCGAGGCCTATAATTCACCCCTCCACTTT. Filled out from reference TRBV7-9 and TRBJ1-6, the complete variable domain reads DTGVSQNPRHKITKRGQNVTFRCDPISEHNRLYWYRQTLGQGPEFLTYFQNEAQLEKSRLLSDRFSAERPKGSFSTLEIQRTEQGDSAMYLCASSRAEAYNSPLHFGNGTRLTVT.